Listed below are T cell receptor beta chains from one sample, sequenced in a study of blood T cell repertoires in COVID-19. Method: immunoSEQ multiplex PCR; TCRdb's copy keeps in-frame clones and lacks some. The table has roughly 440,000 clones, about nine tenths seen once. Specimen: peripheral blood. The receptor source for this set is a woman aged 45 to 65 with COVID-19, enrolled during active disease. Both conserved end residues are part of each CDR3. Fields, in order: J gene, D gene, V gene, clone size, CDR3 length, CDR3 protein. The D gene is left open where the match is weak. A clone size is listed for some rows: how often the clone was seen (once, few, many), or a class if it is expanded.

J gene: TRBJ2-5
D gene: TRBD2
V gene: TRBV5-1
clone size: NA
CDR3 length: 17
CDR3 protein: CASSPGTSGSNGETQYF

J gene: TRBJ2-7
D gene: TRBD1
V gene: TRBV7-6
clone size: NA
CDR3 length: 15
CDR3 protein: CASSSAPGTAYEQYF

J gene: TRBJ1-5
D gene: NA
V gene: TRBV3-1/TRBV3-2
clone size: NA
CDR3 length: 13
CDR3 protein: CASSTQGNQPQHF

J gene: TRBJ1-2
D gene: NA
V gene: TRBV5-1
clone size: NA
CDR3 length: 13
CDR3 protein: CASNLPGPGGYTF

J gene: TRBJ2-1
D gene: NA
V gene: TRBV18
clone size: NA
CDR3 length: 18
CDR3 protein: CASSLRRDSGGLDNEQFF

J gene: TRBJ1-6
D gene: NA
V gene: TRBV9
clone size: NA
CDR3 length: 16
CDR3 protein: CASSLLAEPYNSPLHF

J gene: TRBJ1-5
D gene: TRBD1
V gene: TRBV18
clone size: NA
CDR3 length: 18
CDR3 protein: CASSPFRTGDGVDQPQHF

J gene: TRBJ1-2
D gene: TRBD1
V gene: TRBV7-3
clone size: NA
CDR3 length: 15
CDR3 protein: CASSLTTSGGSGYTF

J gene: TRBJ2-5
D gene: TRBD2
V gene: TRBV20-1
clone size: NA
CDR3 length: 14
CDR3 protein: CSASPAGSQETQYF

J gene: TRBJ2-3
D gene: NA
V gene: TRBV7-9
clone size: NA
CDR3 length: 12
CDR3 protein: CASSLRVDTQYF

J gene: TRBJ1-5
D gene: TRBD1
V gene: TRBV6-5
clone size: once
CDR3 length: 14
CDR3 protein: CASRHGQGGQPQHF

J gene: TRBJ1-2
D gene: NA
V gene: TRBV30
clone size: NA
CDR3 length: 13
CDR3 protein: CAWTWRGLGGYTF

J gene: TRBJ2-7
D gene: TRBD1
V gene: TRBV19
clone size: once
CDR3 length: 16
CDR3 protein: CASSQIPGQMSYEQYF

J gene: TRBJ1-2
D gene: TRBD1
V gene: TRBV15
clone size: once
CDR3 length: 15
CDR3 protein: CATSRGGNLWDSHTF

J gene: TRBJ2-3
D gene: NA
V gene: TRBV7-6
clone size: NA
CDR3 length: 14
CDR3 protein: CASSSGGLRDTQYF

J gene: TRBJ1-5
D gene: NA
V gene: TRBV25-1
clone size: NA
CDR3 length: 16
CDR3 protein: CASSESAGWSNQPQHF

J gene: TRBJ1-4
D gene: NA
V gene: TRBV7-8
clone size: NA
CDR3 length: 13
CDR3 protein: CASSSTGHEKLFF

J gene: TRBJ2-6
D gene: TRBD2
V gene: TRBV28
clone size: NA
CDR3 length: 20
CDR3 protein: CASRIKGGGPPFSGANVLTF

J gene: TRBJ1-1
D gene: NA
V gene: TRBV23-1
clone size: NA
CDR3 length: 14
CDR3 protein: CASSQLFGGTEAFF

J gene: TRBJ1-1
D gene: NA
V gene: TRBV3-1/TRBV3-2
clone size: NA
CDR3 length: 14
CDR3 protein: CASSQAPQGTEAFF

J gene: TRBJ1-2
D gene: NA
V gene: TRBV19
clone size: NA
CDR3 length: 13
CDR3 protein: CASRTTGNYGYTF

J gene: TRBJ1-1
D gene: NA
V gene: TRBV30
clone size: NA
CDR3 length: 12
CDR3 protein: CAWSSGGTEAFF

J gene: TRBJ2-3
D gene: TRBD1
V gene: TRBV5-1
clone size: NA
CDR3 length: 15
CDR3 protein: CASSVDRVGTDTQYF

J gene: TRBJ1-5
D gene: NA
V gene: TRBV6-5
clone size: NA
CDR3 length: 15
CDR3 protein: CASSPGRYRNQPQHF

J gene: TRBJ1-3
D gene: TRBD1
V gene: TRBV19
clone size: NA
CDR3 length: 13
CDR3 protein: CASGVQGLDTIYF

J gene: TRBJ2-7
D gene: TRBD1
V gene: TRBV25-1
clone size: NA
CDR3 length: 17
CDR3 protein: CASSASPGTGDYYEQYF

J gene: TRBJ2-7
D gene: TRBD2
V gene: TRBV5-1
clone size: NA
CDR3 length: 16
CDR3 protein: CASSPGGSVAGYEQYF

J gene: TRBJ2-3
D gene: TRBD2
V gene: TRBV6-5
clone size: NA
CDR3 length: 13
CDR3 protein: CARGLAPPDTQYF

J gene: TRBJ1-5
D gene: NA
V gene: TRBV6-6
clone size: NA
CDR3 length: 15
CDR3 protein: CASSSQVGGAQPQHF

J gene: TRBJ2-5
D gene: NA
V gene: TRBV18
clone size: NA
CDR3 length: 13
CDR3 protein: CASSPNGKETQYF

J gene: TRBJ2-2
D gene: TRBD2
V gene: TRBV9
clone size: NA
CDR3 length: 15
CDR3 protein: CASRGTLRGDGELFF